The 13 T cell receptor beta chains below all came from one sample that was sequenced in a study of cytomegalovirus exposure and HLA in healthy donors. Primers for the PCR totalled 60 Vbeta and 13 Jbeta. Assay: immunoSEQ multiplex PCR; the TCRdb copy retains only in-frame clones and omits some. The sample consists of 100,000 to 150,000 clones, 70% to 80% of them appearing once. Specimen: PBMCs. The source of these receptors is a woman aged 55-75 years in good health and CMV-seronegative.

This chain connects TRBV5-1 to TRBJ1-1; no clear D gene. The germline V and J ends were trimmed by 1 base and 1 base, with 11 bases remaining between them. Germline V gene sequence: CDR1 SGHRS, CDR2 YFSETQ. This CDR3 is 15 amino acids long. The DNA of the CDR3 is TGCGCCAGCAGCTTGTTGTTCGCAGAGAACACTGAAGCTTTCTTT. Translating gives CASSLLFAENTEAFF.

This chain connects TRBV30 to TRBJ2-3, with TRBD1 matching over 8 bases. There are 14 residues in the CDR3. Trimming at V came to 7 bases and at J to 2 bases, leaving 8 bases not matched to a gene. The germline gives CDR1 GTSNPN, CDR2 SVGIG (reference sequence). The CDR3 reads CAYTTGEFTDTQYF. The CDR3 nucleotides are TGTGCCTATACGACAGGGGAATTCACAGATACGCAGTATTTT.

V is TRBV5-5 and J is TRBJ2-1; D is possibly TRBD2 (6 bases). This CDR3 region has 12 residues. Germline V CDR1 and CDR2: SGHKS, YYEKEE (reference sequence). Between the trimmed V and J ends, which lost 4 bases and 10 bases, there was a span of 12 bases. The chain's CDR3 is CASSPVRGEQFF. The CDR3 DNA is TGTGCCAGCAGCCCCGTTCGGGGGGAGCAGTTCTTC.

This clone is a singleton in its sample. The rearrangement links TRBV27 to TRBJ1-5; no clear D gene. Trimming removed 4 bases at V and 5 bases at J, with 18 bases between. Per germline, CDR1 MNHEY and CDR2 SMNVEV (reference sequence). There are 16 residues in the CDR3. DNA for the CDR3: TGTGCCAGCAGTTCTGAATTTGGCCCCCTCGATCAGCCCCAGCATTTT. It specifies CASSSEFGPLDQPQHF.

This chain uses TRBV6-5 with TRBJ2-7; 7 bases align to TRBD2. The germline V gene encodes CDR1 MNHEY and CDR2 SVGAGI. With 1 base clipped from V and 0 bases from J, the junction kept 6 bases outside the gene matches. This CDR3 comprises 16 residues. The CDR3 protein is CASSYFSAGHSYEQYF. Here the CDR3 DNA reads TGTGCCAGCAGTTACTTCTCAGCGGGGCACTCCTACGAGCAGTACTTC.

This chain connects TRBV2 to TRBJ2-3; maybe TRBD2 (6 bases). The CDR3 consists of 13 residues. Germline lookup yields CDR1 SNHLY and CDR2 FYNNEI. The V end was cut by 8 bases, the J end by 4 bases, with 13 bases between. The CDR3 region is CASALGGPDTQYF. The CDR3 DNA sequence: TGTGCCAGCGCCCTGGGGGGTCCAGATACGCAGTATTTT.

This chain links TRBV4-2 with TRBJ2-2; the D is unclear. The germline V gene encodes CDR1 LGHNA and CDR2 YNFKEQ. The CDR3 spans 14 residues. Trimming cost V 8 bases and J 1 base, with 11 bases left between them. CDR3 in DNA: TGTGCCAGCCGCGCTAGGCAGAACACCGGGGAGCTGTTTTTT. Residues: CASRARQNTGELFF.

The chain is built from TRBV10-1 and TRBJ2-3; TRBD2 matches at 7 bases. CDR1 and CDR2 (germline): WNHNN, SYGVQD (reference sequence). This CDR3 has 15 residues. Germline trimming cut 2 bases from V and 6 bases from J; bases unmatched to any gene: 8. CDR3 sequence (DNA): TGCGCCAGCAGTGAGCTACGGAGCGGGGACGATACGCAGTATTTT. This encodes CASSELRSGDDTQYF.

A few counts support this clone. Other DNA sequences within the sample encode an identical CDR3. The chain has TRBV7-9 and TRBJ2-7; 7 nucleotides agree with TRBD1. The CDR3 is made up of 14 amino acids. V trimming: 5 bases; J trimming: 2 bases; junction bases outside the gene matches: 6. Germline CDR1 is SEHNR and CDR2 is FQNEAQ (reference sequence). The CDR3 spells CASSPRDRAYEQYF. DNA for the CDR3: TGTGCCAGCAGCCCACGGGACAGAGCCTACGAGCAGTACTTC. The full variable domain, completed using reference TRBV7-9 and TRBJ2-7, is DTGVSQNPRHKITKRGQNVTFRCDPISEHNRLYWYRQTLGQGPEFLTYFQNEAQLEKSRLLSDRFSAERPKGSFSTLEIQRTEQGDSAMYLCASSPRDRAYEQYFGPGTRLTVT.

The genes are TRBV5-4 and TRBJ1-2, with D tentatively TRBD1 (6 bases). This CDR3 is 13 amino acids long. Per germline, CDR1 SGHNT and CDR2 YYREEE (reference sequence). V gave up 4 bases and J gave up 4 bases, with 11 bases separating them. For the CDR3, the DNA is TGTGCCAGCAGCCCGGGAGGGGGCTATGGCTACACCTTC. Protein product: CASSPGGGYGYTF.

This clone appeared a single time. The rearrangement joins TRBV11-2 to TRBJ1-1; 8 positions match TRBD1. The junction had 15 bases not matched to a gene; V was cut back by 2 bases and J by 4 bases. Per the germline V gene, CDR1 is SGHAT and CDR2 is FQNNGV. This CDR3 contains 18 residues. CDR3 bases: TGTGCCAGCAGCTTACGGTGGGCAGGGGGCATTCGGGTCACTGAAGCTTTCTTT. Translating gives CASSLRWAGGIRVTEAFF.

The CDR3: CAILTSGGSEQFF. The CDR3 nucleotides read TGTGCCATCCTGACTAGCGGGGGTTCTGAGCAGTTCTTC. The chain recombines TRBV10-3 with TRBJ2-1; the match to TRBD2 covers 12 bases. CDR3 length equals 13 residues. J gave up 9 bases and V 8 bases, and 5 bases lay outside the gene matches. The V gene's germline CDR1 is ENHRY and CDR2 SYGVKD.

The rearrangement uses TRBV9 and TRBJ1-1; D is perhaps TRBD1 (5 bases). Trimming removed 4 bases at V and 0 bases at J, with 10 bases between. The germline V gene encodes CDR1 SGDLS and CDR2 YYNGEE. The CDR3 sequence is 14 residues long. The CDR3 reads CASSPGGLNTEAFF. As DNA, the CDR3 is TGTGCCAGCAGCCCCGGGGGGTTGAACACTGAAGCTTTCTTT.